Shown below are 22 T cell receptor beta chains from a single sample sequenced in a study of neoadjuvant anti-PD-1 for oral cavity cancer. TCRdb's copy holds only in-frame clones and misses some; the assay was immunoSEQ multiplex PCR. Here the sample spans under 10,000 clones, 66% being singletons. This specimen was tumor tissue, taken before nivolumab (anti-PD-1) treatment. The receptors derive from a person aged 40 to 85 with oral cavity squamous cell carcinoma.

A few counts support this clone. V is TRBV5-1 and J is TRBJ1-1; a possible D gene is TRBD1 (5 bases). Trimming stripped 1 base from V and 3 bases from J, with 7 bases between. Germline CDR1 reads SGHRS; CDR2 reads YFSETQ. This CDR3 spans 13 amino acids. CDR3 protein: CASSLTGDTEAFF. As DNA, the CDR3 is TGCGCCAGCAGCTTGACAGGAGACACTGAAGCTTTCTTT. Supplemented by reference TRBV5-1 and TRBJ1-1, the full variable domain reads KAGVTQTPRYLIKTRGQQVTLSCSPISGHRSVSWYQQTPGQGLQFLFEYFSETQRNKGNFPGRFSGRQFSNSRSEMNVSTLELGDSALYLCASSLTGDTEAFFGQGTRLTVV.

This clone has only a few counts. This rearrangement joins TRBV10-2 to TRBJ1-5, with no clear D. The germline gives CDR1 WSHSY, CDR2 SAAADI. The CDR3 loop spans 14 amino acids. Trimming cost V 0 bases and J 0 bases, with 3 bases left between them. CDR3 DNA: TGCGCCAGCAGTGAGTCTCATAGCAATCAGCCCCAGCATTTT. Its translation: CASSESHSNQPQHF.

V gene TRBV5-4 combines with J gene TRBJ1-1; D unclear. The ends were cut back, 4 bases at V and 2 bases at J, with 15 bases in the middle. The CDR3 runs 15 residues. The V gene's germline CDR1 is SGHNT and CDR2 YYREEE (reference sequence). The CDR3 DNA reads as TGTGCCAGCAGCCAAGATGGTAACAGCAACACTGAAGCTTTCTTT. Its protein product is CASSQDGNSNTEAFF.

This sequence joins TRBV11-2 and TRBJ2-7; D is unresolved. With 0 bases removed from V and 4 bases from J, the gap between germline ends came to 10 bases. The CDR3 has 14 amino acids. The germline CDR1 and CDR2 sequences are SGHAT and FQNNGV. CDR3: CASSLEPSSYEQYF. CDR3 nucleotides: TGTGCCAGCAGCTTAGAACCGAGCTCTTACGAGCAGTACTTC.

The chain joins TRBV6-4 to TRBJ2-1; TRBD1 agrees at 9 bases. CDR3 size: 15 residues. CDR1 is MRHNA and CDR2 is SNTAGT in the germline V gene. With V trimmed by 3 bases and J by 4 bases, 4 bases remained unmatched. The CDR3: CASSEMGQGYNEQFF. The DNA of the CDR3 is TGTGCCAGCAGTGAAATGGGACAGGGTTACAATGAGCAGTTCTTC.

This clone is a singleton in its sample. V gene TRBV10-3 combines with J gene TRBJ1-1; D is possibly TRBD1 (5 bases). The V gene lost 6 bases and the J gene lost 1 base, with 9 bases spanning the gap. This CDR3 is built from 13 residues. CDR1 and CDR2 from the germline V gene are ENHRY and SYGVKD. CDR3 sequence: CAIRGVENTEAFF. The CDR3 DNA follows: TGTGCCATCAGGGGGGTGGAGAACACTGAAGCTTTCTTT.

The chain is built from TRBV6-5 and TRBJ1-2; the D is unclear. This CDR3 region has 13 residues. Trimming took 4 bases from V and 5 from J, leaving 11 bases between them. Germline values: CDR1 MNHEY, CDR2 SVGAGI. The DNA of the CDR3 is TGTGCCAGCAGTTCCCTCGTTGGGTATGGCTACACCTTC. This encodes CASSSLVGYGYTF.

The chain links TRBV28 to TRBJ2-4; unclear D gene. The V end lost 8 bases, the J end lost 8 bases, and 16 bases lay between the germline ends. CDR3 length equals 13 residues. The germline V gene has CDR1 MDHEN and CDR2 SYDVKM. The CDR3: CASLANPRHIQYF. CDR3 bases: TGTGCCAGCCTCGCAAACCCAAGGCACATTCAGTACTTC.

J is TRBJ2-5 and V is TRBV18; 11 nucleotides line up with TRBD1. V gave up 3 bases and J gave up 6 bases; unmatched junction bases: 6. The CDR3 is made up of 15 amino acids. CDR1 and CDR2 from the germline V gene are KGHSH and LQKENI. In DNA form, the CDR3 reads TGTGCCAGCTCACCCGGACAGGGGGCTGAGAAGACCCAGTACTTC. Protein product: CASSPGQGAEKTQYF.

The chain recombines TRBV6-1 with TRBJ1-5; tentatively, D is TRBD1 (6 bases). Germline V gene sequence: CDR1 MNHNS, CDR2 SASEGT. Trimming took off 0 bases at V and 5 bases at J, with 20 bases between the two ends. The CDR3 totals 18 residues. CDR3 protein: CASSEAVGNSGVHQPQHF. The CDR3, as DNA: TGTGCCAGCAGTGAAGCTGTAGGTAATTCAGGGGTTCATCAGCCCCAGCATTTT.

The chain combines TRBV6-1 with TRBJ2-6, with D tentatively TRBD1 (6 bases). Between the trimmed V and J ends, which lost 2 bases and 3 bases, there was a span of 23 bases. The germline V gene has CDR1 MNHNS and CDR2 SASEGT. The CDR3 contains 20 residues. In DNA, the CDR3 is TGTGCCAGCAGTGAAAGGCTGAGTTGGGGGACAAACGGTGGGGCCAACGTCCTGACTTTC. This translates into CASSERLSWGTNGGANVLTF.

This clone was observed once. The genes are TRBV6-6 and TRBJ2-7; unclear D gene. Trimming removed 3 bases at V and 4 bases at J, with 7 bases between. CDR1 is MNHNY, CDR2 SVGAGI, per germline (reference sequence). The CDR3 is made up of 12 amino acids. The CDR3 coding sequence is TGTGCCAGCAGTTATGGCACTTACGAGCAGTACTTC. Translated: CASSYGTYEQYF.

This clone has a handful of counts. The chain is built from TRBV2 and TRBJ2-7; 9 positions match TRBD1. The CDR3 runs 15 residues. Germline V gene lookup returns CDR1 SNHLY and CDR2 FYNNEI. V shed 0 bases and J 2 bases; nucleotides not matched to a gene: 2. Here the CDR3 reads CASSEAGTGTYEQYF. The DNA for the CDR3 is TGTGCCAGCAGTGAAGCCGGGACAGGGACCTACGAGCAGTACTTC.

V gene TRBV2 combines with J gene TRBJ1-2; D uncertain. Germline CDR1 is SNHLY and CDR2 is FYNNEI. The CDR3 covers 15 residues. Trimming pared 6 bases from V and 4 bases from J, leaving 18 bases between. CDR3 sequence reads: CASSFRQSGSYGYTF. CDR3 coding DNA: TGTGCCAGCAGCTTTCGCCAGTCAGGTAGCTATGGCTACACCTTC.

This chain connects TRBV7-2 to TRBJ2-2; 7 positions match TRBD1. This CDR3 has 16 amino acids. Trimming took 5 bases from V and 7 from J; bases not matched to a gene: 13. CDR1 is SGHTA, CDR2 FQGNSA, per germline. The DNA of the CDR3 is TGTGCCAGCAGCAGGGGCGCCAGGGGGTTGGGCGGGGAGCTGTTTTTT. Translation gives CASSRGARGLGGELFF.

The chain employs TRBV2 and TRBJ1-1, with 10 bases lining up with TRBD1. Germline V gene sequence: CDR1 SNHLY, CDR2 FYNNEI. V shed 6 bases, J shed 3 bases, and the junction held 7 bases outside the gene matches. The CDR3 runs to 15 residues. The CDR3 nucleotides are TGTGCCAGCAGCCTTGGACAGGGGGTATACACTGAAGCTTTCTTT. The encoded protein is CASSLGQGVYTEAFF.

The chain carries TRBV9 and TRBJ2-2; D uncertain. V was clipped by 0 bases and J by 5 bases, with 11 bases between them. Per the germline V gene, CDR1 is SGDLS and CDR2 is YYNGEE. The length of the CDR3 is 15 residues. The CDR3 bases are TGTGCCAGCAGCGTAGTGACGGGCGGAACCGGGGAGCTGTTTTTT. Its protein product is CASSVVTGGTGELFF.

This chain uses TRBV19 with TRBJ1-2; D is unclear. The CDR3 has 14 amino acids. V lost 6 bases and J 4 bases, leaving 15 bases between the germline ends. Germline-derived CDR1 and CDR2 are LNHDA and SQIVND (reference sequence). CDR3 coding DNA: TGTGCCAGTAGCTCCCCCTGGCAAAGCTATGGCTACACCTTC. Translating gives CASSSPWQSYGYTF. The full variable domain, with the rest looked up from reference TRBV19 and TRBJ1-2, is DGGITQSPKYLFRKEGQNVTLSCEQNLNHDAMYWYRQDPGQGLRLIYYSQIVNDFQKGDIAEGYSVSREKKESFPLTVTSAQKNPTAFYLCASSSPWQSYGYTFGSGTRLTVV.

V is TRBV15 and J is TRBJ2-5, with D possibly called TRBD1 or TRBD2 (5 bases each). V lost 1 base and J lost 5, with 14 bases in between. Per germline, CDR1 LNHNV and CDR2 YYDKDF (reference sequence). The CDR3 runs to 15 residues. The chain's CDR3 is CATSRVPGTSETQYF. As DNA, the CDR3 is TGTGCCACCAGCAGAGTCCCCGGGACCTCGGAGACCCAGTACTTC.

The CDR3 region has the DNA TGTGCCAGCAGCCCTCGGCTACGGGACACAGATACGCAGTATTTT. Amino acid sequence: CASSPRLRDTDTQYF. The gene calls are TRBV7-9 and TRBJ2-3, with D maybe TRBD2 (5 bases). V was trimmed by 5 bases and J by 2 bases, leaving 14 bases between them. Per the germline V gene, CDR1 is SEHNR and CDR2 is FQNEAQ (reference sequence). The CDR3 extends over 15 amino acids.

The gene calls are TRBV20-1 and TRBJ2-7, with TRBD2 as a possible D gene (5 bases). Between the trimmed V and J ends, which lost 6 bases and 4 bases, there was a span of 10 bases. The CDR3 length is 11 residues. CDR1 is DFQATT and CDR2 is SNEGSKA in the germline V gene (reference sequence). The chain's CDR3 is CSARAGYEQYF. CDR3 sequence (DNA): TGCAGTGCCCGCGCGGGTTACGAGCAGTACTTC.

The table lists this clone with a few counts. The chain uses TRBV5-1 and TRBJ1-1; the D is unclear. V was pared by 0 bases and J by 5 bases, with 11 bases between. The CDR3 is 14 amino acids. Germline CDR1 SGHRS, CDR2 YFSETQ. Here the CDR3 DNA reads TGCGCCAGCAGCTTGGCAGCCCTTGGGACTGAAGCTTTCTTT. It yields the protein CASSLAALGTEAFF.